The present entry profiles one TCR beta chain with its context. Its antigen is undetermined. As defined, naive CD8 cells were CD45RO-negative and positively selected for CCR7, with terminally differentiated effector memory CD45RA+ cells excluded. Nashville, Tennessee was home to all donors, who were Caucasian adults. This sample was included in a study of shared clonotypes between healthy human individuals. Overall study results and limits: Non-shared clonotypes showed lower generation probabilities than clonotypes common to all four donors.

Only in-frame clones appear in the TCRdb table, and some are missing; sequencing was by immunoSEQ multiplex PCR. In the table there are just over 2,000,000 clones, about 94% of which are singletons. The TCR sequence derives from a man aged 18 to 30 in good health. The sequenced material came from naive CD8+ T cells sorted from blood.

The CDR3 sequence: CASSSPGSYNEQFF. DNA for the CDR3: TGTGCCAGCAGTTCACCGGGCTCCTACAATGAGCAGTTCTTC. V and J are TRBV6-1 and TRBJ2-1; D gene uncertain. The CDR3 has 14 amino acids. The V and J ends lost 5 bases and 0 bases respectively, with 8 bases between them. Looked up from germline, CDR1 is MNHNS and CDR2 is SASEGT.